Listed below are T cell receptor beta chains from one sample, sequenced in a study of T cell clones after liver transplantation. Sequencing was performed with immunoSEQ multiplex PCR; in TCRdb, only in-frame clones are kept and a portion is missing. Among some 59,000 clones listed, roughly 70% were seen once. This material consisted of CD4+ T cells from blood, taken at the 22-month timepoint. These receptors came from a human patient who received a liver transplant. Some T cells may possibly be graft donor cells. Both conserved end residues are part of each CDR3. The D gene is left open where the match is weak. Expanded clones are given a class, and other clones once, few, many or no size at all.

>TRBJ1-2|TRBD1|17|TRBV28|few
CASRSPDRGLQGYGYTF
TGTGCCAGCAGGTCCCCGGACAGGGGCCTCCAGGGCTATGGCTACACCTTC
>TRBJ2-7|.|17|TRBV27|.
CASSPPFGGRDSYEQYF
TGTGCCAGCAGTCCACCTTTCGGGGGTAGGGACTCCTACGAGCAGTACTTC
>TRBJ2-6|.|13|TRBV29-1|.
CSVVDSGANVLTF
TGCAGCGTTGTGGACAGTGGGGCCAACGTCCTGACTTTC
>TRBJ2-7|TRBD1|15|TRBV6-5|once
CASSYDPRTGWEQYF
TGTGCCAGCAGCTACGATCCCCGGACAGGGTGGGAGCAGTACTTC
>TRBJ1-6|TRBD1|13|TRBV5-1|.
CASSQDRESPLHF
TGCGCCAGCAGCCAAGACAGGGAGTCACCCCTCCACTTT
>TRBJ1-3|.|16|TRBV27|.
CASSLSWGGSGNTIYF
TGTGCCAGCAGTTTATCGTGGGGGGGCTCTGGAAACACCATATATTTT
>TRBJ1-1|.|16|TRBV4-1|.
CASSQDKKGTDTEAFF
TGCGCCAGCAGCCAAGATAAGAAGGGGACGGACACTGAAGCTTTCTTT
>TRBJ2-1|TRBD2|15|TRBV7-9|once
CASSPTSGTYNEQFF
TGTGCCAGCAGCCCCACTAGCGGAACCTACAATGAGCAGTTCTTC
>TRBJ2-1|TRBD2|16|TRBV2|.
CASSERYTSGGAYQFF
TGTGCCAGCAGTGAAAGGTATACTAGCGGGGGGGCCTACCAGTTCTTC
>TRBJ1-5|.|17|TRBV28|.
CASRPIAGGSSNQPQHF
TGTGCCAGCAGACCGATTGCTGGAGGATCGAGCAATCAGCCCCAGCATTTT
>TRBJ1-5|.|15|TRBV19|.
CASSIEGIRNQPQHF
TGTGCCAGTAGTATTGAGGGGATACGCAATCAGCCCCAGCATTTT
>TRBJ2-7|.|13|TRBV10-1|.
CASRASLQGEQYF
TGCGCCAGCAGGGCTTCCCTTCAGGGGGAGCAGTACTTC
>TRBJ1-2|.|15|TRBV4-1|.
CASSQESGRNYGYTF
TGCGCCAGCAGCCAAGAGTCAGGGCGAAACTATGGCTACACCTTC
>TRBJ2-1|TRBD2|14|TRBV9|once
CASSVGLGSGMQFF
TGTGCCAGCAGCGTAGGGTTAGGCAGCGGGATGCAGTTCTTC
>TRBJ1-6|.|15|TRBV19|.
CASSDDQGMGSPLHF
TGTGCCAGTAGTGATGATCAGGGGATGGGTTCACCCCTCCACTTT
>TRBJ1-1|.|12|TRBV10-3|.
CAISESQGVAFF
TGTGCCATCAGTGAGTCGCAGGGTGTAGCTTTCTTT
>TRBJ1-3|.|16|TRBV11-2|.
CASSSGSGSWGNTIYF
TGTGCCAGCAGCTCGGGTTCAGGGTCGTGGGGAAACACCATATATTTT
>TRBJ2-3|TRBD2|17|TRBV9|.
CASSSRSSGGITDTQYF
TGTGCCAGCAGCTCTAGGAGTAGCGGGGGGATCACAGATACGCAGTATTTT
>TRBJ2-1|TRBD1|17|TRBV11-3|.
CASSPKPGQVSQGEQFF
TGTGCCAGCAGCCCGAAACCGGGACAGGTCAGCCAGGGTGAGCAGTTCTTC
>TRBJ2-3|.|18|TRBV7-2|few
CASSLAGAGWEGTDTQYF
TGTGCCAGCAGCTTAGCCGGCGCGGGCTGGGAGGGCACAGATACGCAGTATTTT
>TRBJ2-1|TRBD2|15|TRBV6-5|.
CASSPLAGVKNEQFF
TGTGCCAGCAGCCCGTTAGCGGGGGTTAAGAATGAGCAGTTCTTC
>TRBJ1-1|.|12|TRBV28|.
CASSFGFNGAFF
TGTGCCAGCAGTTTTGGGTTTAATGGAGCTTTCTTT
>TRBJ1-3|.|15|TRBV2|.
CASSPSDEGGNTIYF
TGTGCCAGCAGTCCCTCCGATGAGGGTGGAAACACCATATATTTT
>TRBJ2-7|.|15|TRBV11-2|once
CASSPLSGGRYEQYF
TGTGCCAGCAGCCCGCTATCCGGGGGACGCTACGAGCAGTACTTC
>TRBJ2-2|.|15|TRBV2|once
CASSVRGPNTGELFF
TGTGCCAGCAGTGTTCGGGGGCCAAACACCGGGGAGCTGTTTTTT
>TRBJ1-2|.|13|TRBV6-1|.
CASSTRGVRGYTF
TGTGCCAGCAGTACCCGAGGGGTACGTGGCTACACCTTC
>TRBJ1-3|.|17|TRBV7-8|.
CASSLFRGGQDGNTIYF
TGTGCCAGCAGCCTCTTTCGAGGGGGGCAGGATGGAAACACCATATATTTT
>TRBJ1-4|TRBD1|14|TRBV5-5|few
CASSLAEVQGELFF
TGTGCCAGCAGCTTGGCCGAGGTACAGGGGGAACTGTTTTTT
>TRBJ1-2|.|16|TRBV18|many
CASSPPGTQANYGYTF
TGTGCCAGCTCACCGCCAGGGACCCAAGCTAACTATGGCTACACCTTC
>TRBJ2-3|.|16|TRBV5-5|.
CASSFQGKGSADTQYF
TGTGCCAGCAGCTTCCAGGGGAAGGGGTCAGCAGATACGCAGTATTTT
>TRBJ2-2|.|15|TRBV6-1|.
CASSLDRPNTGELFF
TGTGCCAGCAGTCTGGACAGACCGAACACCGGGGAGCTGTTTTTT
>TRBJ2-4|TRBD2|18|TRBV2|once
CASSRTLRGGEVKNIQYF
TGTGCCAGCTCTAGGACCCTCCGGGGGGGCGAGGTCAAAAACATTCAGTACTTC
>TRBJ2-7|.|10|TRBV5-6|.
CASSPPEQYF
TGTGCCAGCAGCCCCCCCGAGCAGTACTTC
>TRBJ1-2|TRBD1|15|TRBV28|.
CASSFYGTGSGGYTF
TGTGCCAGCAGTTTTTACGGGACAGGGTCGGGCGGCTACACCTTC
>TRBJ1-5|.|11|TRBV30|.
CAWSVGQPQHF
TGTGCCTGGAGTGTAGGGCAGCCCCAGCATTTT
>TRBJ2-1|TRBD2|18|TRBV11-2|.
CASSTWRGVPNSYNEQFF
TGTGCCAGCAGCACGTGGCGGGGGGTTCCTAATTCCTACAATGAGCAGTTCTTC
>TRBJ1-5|TRBD1|14|TRBV28|.
CASRDRGTGQPQHF
TGTGCCAGCCGGGACAGGGGGACTGGTCAGCCCCAGCATTTT
>TRBJ1-2|.|14|TRBV28|.
CASSEGGVGYGYTF
TGTGCCAGCAGCGAGGGAGGGGTAGGGTATGGCTACACCTTC
>TRBJ2-2|.|13|TRBV13|.
CASSLREPGELFF
TGTGCCAGCAGCTTGCGAGAGCCCGGGGAGCTGTTTTTT
>TRBJ1-2|.|12|TRBV6-6|medium-sized
CASNVGREGYTF
TGTGCCAGCAACGTGGGGAGGGAAGGCTACACCTTC
>TRBJ2-1|TRBD2|15|TRBV28|once
CASSPASGGANEQFF
TGTGCCAGCAGCCCTGCTAGCGGGGGGGCGAATGAGCAGTTCTTC
>TRBJ2-5|TRBD1|15|TRBV19|.
CASSLRQGYQETQYF
TGTGCCAGTAGTCTTCGACAGGGGTACCAAGAGACCCAGTACTTC
>TRBJ1-1|.|14|TRBV6-4|.
CASRNRATNTEAFF
TGTGCCAGCAGAAACCGGGCCACGAACACTGAAGCTTTCTTT
>TRBJ2-7|.|14|TRBV18|.
CASSLGAQTYEQYF
TGTGCCAGCTCACTGGGGGCACAGACCTACGAGCAGTACTTC
>TRBJ2-3|.|14|TRBV30|.
CAWTSLITTDTQYF
TGTGCCTGGACTAGTCTGATAACCACAGATACGCAGTATTTT
>TRBJ2-5|.|12|TRBV4-1|.
CASSQDRETQYF
TGCGCCAGCAGCCAAGATCGAGAGACCCAGTACTTC
>TRBJ1-5|TRBD1|17|TRBV4-2|.
CASSRGQANGGNQPQHF
TGTGCCAGCAGCCGGGGACAGGCTAACGGAGGCAATCAGCCCCAGCATTTT
>TRBJ1-2|TRBD1|13|TRBV11-2|.
CASSPRQGYGYTF
TGTGCCAGCAGCCCTAGACAGGGGTATGGCTACACCTTC
>TRBJ2-7|TRBD2|17|TRBV19|once
CASSKGLAGGGLHEQYF
TGTGCCAGTAGTAAGGGACTAGCGGGGGGAGGTCTCCACGAGCAGTACTTC
>TRBJ2-1|TRBD2|15|TRBV6-5|.
CASSRTSGLYNEQFF
TGTGCCAGCAGCCGGACTAGCGGACTTTACAATGAGCAGTTCTTC
>TRBJ1-5|.|14|TRBV6-5|few
CASSYSSRDQPQHF
TGTGCCAGCAGTTACTCGTCAAGGGATCAGCCCCAGCATTTT
>TRBJ1-1|.|12|TRBV19|few
CASAKRNTEAFF
TGTGCCAGCGCCAAAAGGAACACTGAAGCTTTCTTT
>TRBJ2-1|.|15|TRBV6-5|.
CASSYFRDTVNEQFF
TGTGCCAGCAGTTACTTCCGGGACACGGTCAATGAGCAGTTCTTC
>TRBJ1-4|TRBD1|19|TRBV2|.
CASSERRAGGPSTNEKLFF
TGTGCCAGCAGTGAAAGGAGGGCAGGGGGCCCTTCAACTAATGAAAAACTGTTTTTT
>TRBJ2-2|TRBD1|14|TRBV29-1|once
CSALLGQGTGELFF
TGCAGCGCCCTTCTGGGACAGGGGACCGGGGAGCTGTTTTTT
>TRBJ2-1|.|19|TRBV11-1|few
CASSLDDRAGYEKYNEQFF
TGTGCCAGCAGCTTGGATGATCGGGCGGGGTATGAGAAGTACAATGAGCAGTTCTTC
>TRBJ2-7|.|10|TRBV23-1|.
CASIRYEQYF
TGCGCCAGCATCCGCTACGAGCAGTACTTC